One and the same sample provided the 23 T cell receptor beta chains below, sequenced in a study of T cell responses to AZD1222 COVID-19 vaccine. The assay was immunoSEQ multiplex PCR, and TCRdb's table has in-frame clones only and misses some. Here the sample spans over 110,000 clones, 75% to 90% being singletons. Source: peripheral blood, taken on day 0 of AZD1222 vaccination. These receptors came from an adult in good health.

J is TRBJ1-5 and V is TRBV28, with D unclear. From germline, CDR1 is MDHEN and CDR2 SYDVKM. Between the trimmed V and J ends, which lost 3 bases and 5 bases, there was a span of 8 bases. There are 13 residues in the CDR3. The CDR3 here is CASSFIEYQPQHF. The CDR3 DNA reads TGTGCCAGCAGTTTCATCGAATATCAGCCCCAGCATTTT.

This chain joins TRBV25-1 and TRBJ1-1; no clear D gene. The CDR3 runs to 15 residues. Germline CDR1 MGHDK, CDR2 SYGVNS. Trimming left V 5 bases short and J 3 bases short, with 16 bases between. The CDR3, as DNA: TGTGCCAGCAGTCTCCGAGGCCAAGGCGACACTGAAGCTTTCTTT. This codes for CASSLRGQGDTEAFF.

The V call is TRBV19, the J call TRBJ2-1; 13 bases fit TRBD2. V dropped 9 bases and J dropped 7; count of bases not matched to a gene: 9. The CDR3 length is 15 residues. CDR1 LNHDA and CDR2 SQIVND come from the germline V gene (reference sequence). The CDR3 region is CASRTSGSFINEQFF. The DNA of the CDR3 is TGTGCCAGCAGGACTAGCGGGAGCTTTATAAATGAGCAGTTCTTC.

The chain joins TRBV27 to TRBJ1-2; TRBD1 might be the D (5 bases). The germline V gene encodes CDR1 MNHEY and CDR2 SMNVEV (reference sequence). V was shortened by 3 bases and J by 10 bases, with 15 bases between the two germline ends. The CDR3 contains 13 residues. CDR3 in amino acids: CASSFAGLDVYTF. The CDR3 coding sequence is TGTGCCAGCAGTTTTGCAGGGCTCGATGTCTACACCTTC.

CDR3 amino acids: CASMRIYGYTF. Here the CDR3 DNA reads TGTGCCAGCATGCGGATCTATGGCTACACCTTC. This chain uses TRBV2 with TRBJ1-2; D remains unclear. V lost 7 bases, J lost 4 bases, and 7 bases lay in between. The CDR3 loop spans 11 amino acids. Germline V lookup: CDR1 SNHLY, CDR2 FYNNEI. The full variable domain, completed using reference TRBV2 and TRBJ1-2, is EPEVTQTPSHQVTQMGQEVILRCVPISNHLYFYWYRQILGQKVEFLVSFYNNEISEKSEIFDDQFSVERPDGSNFTLKIRSTKLEDSAMYFCASMRIYGYTFGSGTRLTVV.

This chain uses TRBV18 with TRBJ1-1; D is undetermined. This CDR3 comprises 16 residues. V was clipped by 4 bases and J by 4 bases, with 19 bases between them. CDR1 is KGHSH and CDR2 is LQKENI in the germline V gene. The CDR3 DNA is TGTGCCAGCTCACTCCCGGGTGGGGTTGGTGGCACTGAAGCTTTCTTT. Its translation is CASSLPGGVGGTEAFF.

The J gene is TRBJ1-5, the V gene TRBV5-1; 9 bases agree with TRBD1. This CDR3 has 15 residues. Unmatched junction bases numbered 3, after V lost 2 bases and J lost 3 bases. Germline V gene sequence: CDR1 SGHRS, CDR2 YFSETQ. The CDR3 DNA reads as TGCGCCAGCAGCTTAAGGACAGGGGACAATCAGCCCCAGCATTTT. Translation gives CASSLRTGDNQPQHF.

The chain joins TRBV7-2 to TRBJ1-5; D not resolved. This CDR3 contains 14 residues. Germline assignment: CDR1 SGHTA and CDR2 FQGNSA. Deletions cut 2 bases from V and 12 bases from J, with 17 bases between. CDR3 protein: CASSLQSALVFQHF. CDR3 coding DNA: TGTGCCAGCAGCTTACAATCGGCTTTAGTATTCCAGCATTTT.

The chain employs TRBV5-6 and TRBJ1-5; D is ambiguous. This CDR3 region has 14 residues. With 2 bases removed from V and 2 bases from J, the gap between germline ends came to 8 bases. CDR1 SGHDT and CDR2 YYEEEE come from the germline V gene. In DNA, the CDR3 is TGTGCCAGCAGCTTCGGGTTTGGCAATCAGCCCCAGCATTTT. Its translation: CASSFGFGNQPQHF.

The chain is built from TRBV5-4 and TRBJ2-2; D is uncertain. Germline CDR1 SGHNT, CDR2 YYREEE (reference sequence). V was trimmed by 1 base and J by 1 base, leaving 5 bases between them. CDR3 length equals 14 residues. For the CDR3, the DNA is TGTGCCAGCAGCTTGAGACTGAACACCGGGGAGCTGTTTTTT. This translates into CASSLRLNTGELFF. The full variable domain, in which reference TRBV5-4 and TRBJ2-2 provide the parts outside the CDR3, is ETGVTQSPTHLIKTRGQQVTLRCSSQSGHNTVSWYQQALGQGPQFIFQYYREEENGRGNFPPRFSGLQFPNYSSELNVNALELDDSALYLCASSLRLNTGELFFGEGSRLTVL.

This chain connects TRBV27 to TRBJ2-7; perhaps TRBD2 as D (5 bases). Deletions cut 4 bases from V and 0 bases from J, with 7 bases between. CDR1 and CDR2 (germline): MNHEY, SMNVEV (reference sequence). CDR3 length: 13 amino acids. The CDR3 DNA is TGTGCCAGCAGTTCCCGGGACTCCTACGAGCAGTACTTC. Translation gives CASSSRDSYEQYF.

V and J are TRBV6-5 and TRBJ2-1, with 11 bases identical to TRBD2. This CDR3 spans 14 amino acids. Germline V gene data show CDR1 as MNHEY and CDR2 as SVGAGI. The V gene end was trimmed by 2 bases and the J gene end by 9 bases; junction bases not matched to a gene: 3. CDR3 residues: CASSYPGTSGEQFF. The CDR3 DNA sequence: TGTGCCAGCAGTTACCCGGGGACTAGCGGTGAGCAGTTCTTC.

The rearrangement links TRBV15 to TRBJ2-5, with TRBD2 identical over 9 bases. Germline V CDR1 and CDR2: LNHNV, YYDKDF (reference sequence). This CDR3 region has 16 residues. J was trimmed by 5 bases and V by 5 bases; bases with no gene match: 12. The CDR3 reads CATSSRRGAGGETQYF. The CDR3 DNA is TGTGCCACCAGCTCCCGTCGGGGGGCGGGAGGGGAGACCCAGTACTTC.

This chain joins TRBV9 and TRBJ2-5; D may be TRBD2 (6 bases). Germline V gene data show CDR1 as SGDLS and CDR2 as YYNGEE. CDR3 length: 14 amino acids. The V and J ends lost 4 bases and 5 bases respectively, with 15 bases between them. CDR3 region: CASSPETRWETQYF. CDR3 nucleotide sequence: TGTGCCAGCAGCCCCGAGACTAGATGGGAGACCCAGTACTTC.

The rearrangement uses TRBV18 and TRBJ1-3, with D possibly TRBD1 on 5 matching bases. There are 14 residues in the CDR3. Per germline, CDR1 KGHSH and CDR2 LQKENI. Trimming left V 2 bases short and J 2 bases short, with 7 bases between. The CDR3 sequence is CASSPLGAGNTIYF. The CDR3 DNA sequence: TGTGCCAGCTCACCATTGGGGGCTGGAAACACCATATATTTT.

V usage is TRBV14 and J usage is TRBJ1-3; D ambiguous. Trimming took off 4 bases at V and 7 bases at J, with 14 bases between the two ends. Germline CDR1 SGHDN, CDR2 FVKESK. CDR3 length equals 14 residues. DNA for the CDR3: TGTGCCAGCAGCCCATCCTCCCGGAGGAACACCATATATTTT. Protein: CASSPSSRRNTIYF. The full variable domain, its missing parts supplied by reference TRBV14 and TRBJ1-3, is EAGVTQFPSHSVIEKGQTVTLRCDPISGHDNLYWYRRVMGKEIKFLLHFVKESKQDESGMPNNRFLAERTGGTYSTLKVQPAELEDSGVYFCASSPSSRRNTIYFGEGSWLTVV.

This clone was seen only a few times. This chain joins TRBV5-6 and TRBJ1-1; D remains ambiguous. V lost 3 bases and J 1 base, leaving 7 bases between the germline ends. The CDR3 loop spans 13 amino acids. Germline values: CDR1 SGHDT, CDR2 YYEEEE. Here the CDR3 reads CASSWEGNTEAFF. The CDR3 bases are TGTGCCAGCAGCTGGGAGGGGAACACTGAAGCTTTCTTT.

This sequence joins TRBV28 and TRBJ1-1, with TRBD1 as a possible D gene (5 bases). The germline V and J ends were trimmed by 3 bases and 5 bases, with 10 bases remaining between them. The germline V gene encodes CDR1 MDHEN and CDR2 SYDVKM. The CDR3 covers 13 residues. CDR3 nucleotides: TGTGCCAGCAGTTTGGGGCTATGGACTGAAGCTTTCTTT. This sequence encodes CASSLGLWTEAFF.

The table lists this clone with a count of one. The chain couples TRBV18 to TRBJ1-5; 7 bases align to TRBD1. J lost 4 bases, V lost 1 base, and 1 base had no gene match. The CDR3 runs to 14 residues. Germline loops: CDR1 KGHSH, CDR2 LQKENI. The chain's CDR3 is CASSPRQGNQPQHF. CDR3 DNA sequence: TGTGCCAGCTCACCACGACAGGGTAATCAGCCCCAGCATTTT.

CDR3: CAWSWGSGGGETQYF. Here the CDR3 DNA reads TGTGCCTGGAGCTGGGGCAGCGGGGGGGGAGAGACCCAGTACTTC. This chain joins TRBV30 and TRBJ2-5, with 10 bases matching TRBD2. Unmatched junction bases numbered 8, after V lost 3 bases and J lost 4 bases. The CDR3 loop spans 15 amino acids. Germline V lookup: CDR1 GTSNPN, CDR2 SVGIG (reference sequence). Based on the CDR3 plus reference TRBV30 and TRBJ2-5, the full variable domain is SQTIHQWPATLVQPVGSPLSLECTVEGTSNPNLYWYRQAAGRGLQLLFYSVGIGQISSEVPQNLSASRPQDRQFILSSKKLLLSDSGFYLCAWSWGSGGGETQYFGPGTRLLVL.

The chain employs TRBV7-2 and TRBJ2-3; TRBD2 agrees at 13 bases. The CDR3 is made up of 15 amino acids. Germline loops: CDR1 SGHTA, CDR2 FQGNSA. Trimming cost V 5 bases and J 6 bases; bases outside gene matches: 5. The CDR3 DNA reads TGTGCCAGCAGCCTCGGGACTAGCGGGAAGGATACGCAGTATTTT. This gives the protein CASSLGTSGKDTQYF. Supplemented by reference TRBV7-2 and TRBJ2-3, the full variable domain reads GAGVSQSPSNKVTEKGKDVELRCDPISGHTALYWYRQSLGQGLEFLIYFQGNSAPDKSGLPSDRFSAERTGGSVSTLTIQRTQQEDSAVYLCASSLGTSGKDTQYFGPGTRLTVL.

The CDR3 DNA reads TGCGCCAGCAGCCCGGGACCGGGGGTTGGCTACGAGCAGTACTTC. Protein product: CASSPGPGVGYEQYF. This chain joins TRBV5-1 and TRBJ2-7; maybe TRBD2 (6 bases). V lost 4 bases and J 3 bases, leaving 17 bases between the germline ends. The CDR3 has 15 amino acids. Germline V CDR1 and CDR2: SGHRS, YFSETQ.

This sequence joins TRBV5-4 and TRBJ1-6, with D possibly TRBD1 on 5 matching bases. The CDR3 extends over 16 amino acids. Trimming stripped 4 bases from V and 6 bases from J, with 17 bases between. Germline V gives CDR1 SGHNT, CDR2 YYREEE (reference sequence). CDR3 in DNA: TGTGCCAGCAGCCGGCGGGGGGACCTTTCTAATTCACCCCTCCACTTT. This sequence encodes CASSRRGDLSNSPLHF.